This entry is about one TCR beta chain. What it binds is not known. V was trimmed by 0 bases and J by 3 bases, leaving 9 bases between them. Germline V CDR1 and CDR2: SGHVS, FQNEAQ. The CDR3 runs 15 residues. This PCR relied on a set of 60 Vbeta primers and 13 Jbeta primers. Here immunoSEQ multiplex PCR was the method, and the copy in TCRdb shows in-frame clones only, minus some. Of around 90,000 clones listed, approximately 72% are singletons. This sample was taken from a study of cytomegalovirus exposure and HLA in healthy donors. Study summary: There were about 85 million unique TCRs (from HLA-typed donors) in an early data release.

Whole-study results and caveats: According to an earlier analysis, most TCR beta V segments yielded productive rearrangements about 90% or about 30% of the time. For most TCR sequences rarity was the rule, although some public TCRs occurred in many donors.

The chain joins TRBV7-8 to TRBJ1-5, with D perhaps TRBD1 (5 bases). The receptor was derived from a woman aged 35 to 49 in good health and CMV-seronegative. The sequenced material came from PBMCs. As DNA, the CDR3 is TGTGCCAGCAGCTTAGCCCGCAGGGACAATCAGCCCCAGCATTTT. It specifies CASSLARRDNQPQHF.